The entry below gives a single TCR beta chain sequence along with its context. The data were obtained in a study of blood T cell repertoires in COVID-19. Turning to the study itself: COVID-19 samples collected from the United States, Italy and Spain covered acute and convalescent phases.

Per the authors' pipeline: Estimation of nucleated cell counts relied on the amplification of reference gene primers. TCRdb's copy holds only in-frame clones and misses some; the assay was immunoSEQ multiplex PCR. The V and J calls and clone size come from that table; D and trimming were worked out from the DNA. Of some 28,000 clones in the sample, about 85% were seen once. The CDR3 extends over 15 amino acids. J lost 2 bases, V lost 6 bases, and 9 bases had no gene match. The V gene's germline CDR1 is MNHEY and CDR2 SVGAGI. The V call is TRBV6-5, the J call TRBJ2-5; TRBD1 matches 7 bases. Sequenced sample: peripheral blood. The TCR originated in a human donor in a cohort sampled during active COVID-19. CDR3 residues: CASRRRGQLQETQYF. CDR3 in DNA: TGTGCCAGCAGAAGAAGGGGGCAGTTACAAGAGACCCAGTACTTC.